These 18 T cell receptor beta chains were all obtained from the same sample, sequenced in a study. TCRdb processed the RT-PCR reads anew with MiXCR; each CDR3 protein has one entry. The top ten clones hold around 3.3% of a sample with almost 700,000 distinct CDR3 sequences, more than 13% of them seen once. The specimen sequenced was memory CD4+ T cells from blood. Every receptor here comes from a female donor in good health, serving as a healthy control.

There are many counts of this clonotype. The chain links TRBV5-1 to TRBJ1-1, with D uncertain. The CDR3 sequence is 14 residues long. The germline gives CDR1 SGHRS, CDR2 YFSETQ. The ends were cut back, 8 bases at V and 4 bases at J, with 18 bases in the middle. The CDR3 DNA follows: TGCGCCAGTAGATCCCTGCCGGGGATCACTGAAGCTTTCTTT. It specifies CASRSLPGITEAFF.

The table lists this clonotype with a few counts. The rearrangement uses TRBV4-3 and TRBJ2-3; 9 bases are a match to TRBD1. V was clipped by 1 base and J by 3 bases; unmatched bases: 8. The CDR3 loop spans 17 amino acids. The germline CDR1 and CDR2 sequences are LGHNA and YSLEER. Here the CDR3 reads CASSQGVHRGRTDTQYF. The CDR3 nucleotides are TGCGCCAGCAGCCAAGGGGTCCACAGGGGGCGAACAGATACGCAGTATTTT.

The chain joins TRBV7-2 to TRBJ2-1, with 10 positions matching TRBD2. The V gene's germline CDR1 is SGHTA and CDR2 FQGNSA. Unmatched junction bases numbered 6, after V lost 6 bases and J lost 7 bases. CDR3 length equals 14 residues. CDR3: CASSQGLASNEQFF. The CDR3 DNA is TGTGCCAGCAGTCAGGGACTAGCGTCAAATGAGCAGTTCTTC.

This clonotype was seen many times. V and J are TRBV6-6 and TRBJ2-2; no clear D gene. V dropped 8 bases and J dropped 4 bases, with 20 bases sitting between them. The CDR3 loop spans 16 amino acids. Germline-derived CDR1 and CDR2 are MNHNY and SVGAGI (reference sequence). Here the CDR3 DNA reads TGTGCCAGCCGCTCCCCCGGCGGTCATACCACCGGGGAGCTGTTTTTT. Its translation: CASRSPGGHTTGELFF.

The chain combines TRBV27 with TRBJ2-3, with 8 nucleotides matching TRBD1. V lost 6 bases, J lost 3 bases, and 8 bases stayed unmatched. This CDR3 spans 15 amino acids. CDR1 and CDR2 from the germline V gene are MNHEY and SMNVEV (reference sequence). This CDR3 reads CASSWTGKITDTQYF. CDR3 DNA sequence: TGTGCCAGCAGCTGGACAGGGAAAATTACAGATACGCAGTATTTT.

This clonotype was seen a few times. This chain joins TRBV5-1 and TRBJ2-1; D ambiguous. Germline values: CDR1 SGHRS, CDR2 YFSETQ. Between the trimmed V and J ends, which lost 0 bases and 2 bases, there was a span of 9 bases. This CDR3 comprises 15 residues. The CDR3 reads CASSLVVGAYNEQFF. CDR3 in DNA: TGCGCCAGCAGCTTGGTGGTAGGAGCCTACAATGAGCAGTTCTTC.

The V call is TRBV12-3 or TRBV12-4, the J call TRBJ2-7; TRBD1 agrees at 9 bases. This CDR3 region has 16 residues. Unmatched junction bases numbered 10, after V lost 5 bases and J lost 2 bases. The CDR3 sequence is CASSTRGQGAAYEQYF. The CDR3 bases are TGTGCCAGCAGTACTAGGGGACAGGGAGCAGCCTACGAGCAGTACTTC.

The chain recombines TRBV5-1 with TRBJ1-5, with D possibly matching TRBD1 (6 bases). The CDR3 length is 17 residues. The V gene's germline CDR1 is SGHRS and CDR2 YFSETQ. V was pared by 4 bases and J by 2 bases, with 19 bases between. CDR3 sequence (DNA): TGCGCCAGCAGCCCCATGGGCGGGGGCACGGGCAATCAGCCCCAGCATTTT. Translated: CASSPMGGGTGNQPQHF.

This rearrangement joins TRBV12-3 or TRBV12-4 to TRBJ2-2, with 9 bases that match TRBD1. The V and J ends lost 6 bases and 4 bases, in that order; junction bases with no gene match: 9. The CDR3 runs 16 residues. CDR3 coding DNA: TGTGCCAGCAGGCAGGGACAGGGAATTGTCACCGGGGAGCTGTTTTTT. The encoded protein is CASRQGQGIVTGELFF.

This clonotype has just a few counts. CDR3 nucleotide sequence: TGCAGTGCTAGCCAGAGGGGGGCCTTGAACACCGGGGAGCTGTTTTTT. Its protein is CSASQRGALNTGELFF. The J gene is TRBJ2-2, the V gene TRBV20-1, with D tentatively TRBD1 or TRBD2 (6 bases each). Germline CDR1 and CDR2: DFQATT and SNEGSKA (reference sequence). This CDR3 is 16 amino acids long. Trimming took off 3 bases at V and 1 base at J, with 15 bases between the two ends.

The chain employs TRBV20-1 and TRBJ2-7; D ambiguous. The CDR3 has 11 residues. With 7 bases removed from V and 5 bases from J, the gap between germline ends came to 12 bases. CDR1 and CDR2 (germline): DFQATT, SNEGSKA (reference sequence). In DNA form, the CDR3 reads TGCAGTGTCTCAAGTTGGAACGAGCAGTACTTC. This encodes CSVSSWNEQYF.

This clonotype appeared many times. The chain uses TRBV29-1 and TRBJ2-1; a possible D gene is TRBD1 (5 bases). Trimming shortened V by 0 bases and J by 5 bases, and 14 bases separated the two germline ends. Germline V gene data show CDR1 as SQVTM and CDR2 as ANQGSEA. The CDR3 runs 15 residues. The CDR3 spells CSVEDFRTRNNEQFF. In nucleotides, the CDR3 is TGCAGCGTTGAAGACTTCAGGACACGAAACAATGAGCAGTTCTTC.

The chain combines TRBV20-1 with TRBJ1-1; D not certain. Germline assignment: CDR1 DFQATT and CDR2 SNEGSKA (reference sequence). CDR3 length equals 14 residues. V was pared by 0 bases and J by 4 bases, with 12 bases between. The CDR3 DNA is TGCAGTGCTAGAGAGCAAGCAGGAAGCACTGAAGCTTTCTTT. Translating gives CSAREQAGSTEAFF.

The V gene is TRBV3-1, the J gene TRBJ2-3; tentative D call: TRBD1 (6 bases). Per germline, CDR1 LGHDT and CDR2 YNNKEL (reference sequence). CDR3 length: 17 residues. Deletions cut 3 bases from V and 0 bases from J, with 16 bases between. The CDR3 coding sequence is TGTGCCAGCAGCCACCTCGGACAGTTTGCGAGCACAGATACGCAGTATTTT. As protein: CASSHLGQFASTDTQYF.

This rearrangement joins TRBV9 to TRBJ2-1; D not resolved. CDR1 and CDR2 (germline): SGDLS, YYNGEE. This CDR3 has 14 residues. Trimming took 0 bases from V and 9 from J, leaving 13 bases between them. The CDR3 region is CASSVDNVGSEQFF. CDR3 nucleotide sequence: TGTGCCAGCAGCGTAGATAACGTGGGTAGTGAGCAGTTCTTC.

The genes are TRBV5-6 and TRBJ1-2; weak D call: TRBD1 (6 bases). Germline V gene lookup returns CDR1 SGHDT and CDR2 YYEEEE. The CDR3 loop spans 16 amino acids. V lost 4 bases and J lost 2, with 18 bases in between. CDR3 DNA sequence: TGTGCCAGCAGCCGGAGGGTACAGGGCGCCAACTATGGCTACACCTTC. Residues: CASSRRVQGANYGYTF.

This clonotype came up a few times. The J gene is TRBJ2-5, the V gene TRBV5-6; 11 bases map to TRBD2. Germline lookup yields CDR1 SGHDT and CDR2 YYEEEE. The CDR3 has 15 amino acids. V trimming: 4 bases; J trimming: 3 bases; junction bases outside the gene matches: 5. The DNA of the CDR3 is TGTGCCAGCAGCGCCACTAGCGGGGGAAAAGAGACCCAGTACTTC. This gives the protein CASSATSGGKETQYF.

This clonotype was counted between two and nine times. The gene calls are TRBV11-2 and TRBJ2-7, with TRBD1 matching 9 bases. CDR3 length equals 15 residues. CDR1 and CDR2 (germline): SGHAT, FQNNGV. The ends lost 3 bases at V and 2 bases at J; junction bases unmatched: 5. This chain's CDR3 is CASSFNRGPAYEQYF. The CDR3 bases are TGTGCCAGCAGCTTCAACAGGGGGCCCGCCTACGAGCAGTACTTC.